This record looks at one T cell receptor beta chain sequence and its context. The antigen is not known. This sample was taken from a study of identifying expanded T cells in peripheral blood. During the collection period, no donor immune events like infections were recorded. Sequencing used immunoSEQ multiplex PCR; TCRdb keeps in-frame clones, though not all of them. The sample includes under 150,000 clones, 86% seen only once; the top ten take less than 10%. CDR3 length: 12 amino acids. From germline, CDR1 is MNHNS and CDR2 SASEGT. V was clipped by 7 bases and J by 8 bases, with 14 bases between them. Regarding the study as a whole: Technical replicates showed around 1.3 changed clones; approximately 2 weeks around 15; four weeks 19. Clone count variance between roughly two-week samples rose with total template count.

Sequencing used blood. The gene calls are TRBV6-1 and TRBJ1-2; D unresolved. The TCR originated in a person aged 18 to 75 in good health. DNA of the CDR3: TGTGCCAGCAACACGTGGGTTGGAGGCTACACCTTC. As protein: CASNTWVGGYTF.